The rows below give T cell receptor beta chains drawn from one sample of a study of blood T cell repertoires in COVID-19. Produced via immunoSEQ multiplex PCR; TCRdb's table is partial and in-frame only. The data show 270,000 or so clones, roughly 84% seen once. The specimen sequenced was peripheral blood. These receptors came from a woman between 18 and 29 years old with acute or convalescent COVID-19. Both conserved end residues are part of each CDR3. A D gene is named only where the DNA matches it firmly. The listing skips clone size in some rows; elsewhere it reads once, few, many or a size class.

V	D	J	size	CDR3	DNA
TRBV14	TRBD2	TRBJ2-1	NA	CASSPRTSGRTSSYNEQFF	TGTGCCAGCAGCCCACGGACTAGCGGGAGGACGAGCTCCTACAATGAGCAGTTCTTC
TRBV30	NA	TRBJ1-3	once	CAWRAQGSGNTIYF	TGTGCCTGGAGGGCTCAGGGCTCTGGAAACACCATATATTTT
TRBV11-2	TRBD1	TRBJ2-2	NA	CASSPGPFGQGRTGELFF	TGTGCCAGCAGCCCCGGCCCTTTCGGACAGGGCAGAACCGGGGAGCTGTTTTTT
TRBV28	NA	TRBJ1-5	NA	CASSTYRVSNQPQHF	TGTGCCAGCAGTACCTACAGGGTATCGAATCAGCCCCAGCATTTT
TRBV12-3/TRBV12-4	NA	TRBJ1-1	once	CASQRTAPEAFF	TGTGCCAGTCAAAGGACAGCGCCTGAAGCTTTCTTT
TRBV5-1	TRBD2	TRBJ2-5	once	CASARLGTSGTRRETQYF	TGCGCCAGCGCACGCCTCGGGACTAGCGGGACCAGACGAGAGACCCAGTACTTC
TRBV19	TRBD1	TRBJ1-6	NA	CASQTRDRASPLHF	TGTGCCAGTCAAACTCGGGACAGGGCCTCACCCCTCCACTTT
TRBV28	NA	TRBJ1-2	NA	CASSETGKGYTF	TGTGCCAGCAGTGAAACAGGGAAGGGCTACACCTTC
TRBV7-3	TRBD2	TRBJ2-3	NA	CASSPRLAGYTDTQYF	TGTGCCAGCAGCCCCCGGCTAGCGGGATACACAGATACGCAGTATTTT
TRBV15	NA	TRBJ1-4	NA	CATSRGAWEKLFF	TGTGCCACCAGCAGAGGGGCCTGGGAAAAACTGTTTTTT
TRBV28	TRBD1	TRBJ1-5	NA	CATTTRTGDQPQHF	TGTGCCACCACAACAAGAACAGGGGATCAGCCCCAGCATTTT
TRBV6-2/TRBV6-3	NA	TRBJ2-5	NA	CASSLGEMGTQYF	TGTGCCAGCAGTCTAGGGGAAATGGGGACCCAGTACTTC
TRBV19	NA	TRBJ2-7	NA	CASSIWGDYEQYF	TGTGCCAGTAGTATTTGGGGGGACTACGAGCAGTACTTC
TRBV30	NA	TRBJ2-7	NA	CAWSVLSGEQYF	TGTGCCTGGAGTGTTCTTTCGGGCGAGCAGTACTTC
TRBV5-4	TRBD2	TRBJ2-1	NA	CASSLGGLAIDEQFF	TGTGCCAGCAGCTTGGGGGGACTAGCGATCGATGAGCAGTTCTTC
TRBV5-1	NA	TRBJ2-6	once	CASSETGYGANVLTF	TGCGCCAGCAGCGAAACAGGGTACGGGGCCAACGTCCTGACTTTC
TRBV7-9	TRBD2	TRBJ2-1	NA	CASSSPGTTQYNEQFF	TGTGCCAGCAGCTCGCCAGGGACTACCCAATACAATGAGCAGTTCTTC
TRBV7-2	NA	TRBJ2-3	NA	CASSLGTVDTQYF	TGTGCCAGCAGCTTAGGTACGGTAGATACGCAGTATTTT
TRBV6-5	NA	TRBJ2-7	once	CASSISLWSYEQYF	TGTGCCAGCAGCATCAGTCTATGGAGCTACGAGCAGTACTTC
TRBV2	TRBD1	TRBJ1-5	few	CASRRDRGYNQPQHF	TGTGCCAGCAGACGGGACAGGGGATACAATCAGCCCCAGCATTTT
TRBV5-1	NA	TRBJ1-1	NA	CASSLFPGVNTEAFF	TGCGCCAGCAGCTTGTTCCCGGGGGTGAACACTGAAGCTTTCTTT
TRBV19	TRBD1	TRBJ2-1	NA	CASSARDRGNNEQFF	TGTGCCAGTAGTGCCCGGGACAGGGGGAACAATGAGCAGTTCTTC
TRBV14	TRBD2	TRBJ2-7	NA	CASSQDWAPGLASYEQYF	TGTGCCAGCAGCCAAGATTGGGCTCCGGGACTAGCTTCGTACGAGCAGTACTTC
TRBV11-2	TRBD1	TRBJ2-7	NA	CASSLARSSGTGVYEQYF	TGTGCCAGCAGCTTAGCCCGATCCTCCGGGACAGGGGTCTACGAGCAGTACTTC
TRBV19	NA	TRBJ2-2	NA	CASSRGGAGTGELFF	TGTGCCAGTAGCCGTGGGGGCGCGGGCACCGGGGAGCTGTTTTTT
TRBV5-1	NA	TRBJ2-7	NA	CASSLDGSTYEQYF	TGCGCCAGCAGCTTGGATGGCAGTACCTACGAGCAGTACTTC
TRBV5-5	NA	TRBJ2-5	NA	CASSWGGTGHQETQYF	TGTGCCAGCAGCTGGGGAGGGACAGGCCACCAAGAGACCCAGTACTTC
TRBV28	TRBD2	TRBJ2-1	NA	CASSTTSGPSYNEQFF	TGTGCCAGCAGTACGACTAGCGGGCCGTCCTACAATGAGCAGTTCTTC
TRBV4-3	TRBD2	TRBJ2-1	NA	CASSQGTSGTWEQFF	TGCGCCAGCAGCCAAGGGACTAGCGGGACATGGGAGCAGTTCTTC
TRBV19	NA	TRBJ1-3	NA	CASSIAVSGNTIYF	TGTGCCAGTAGTATAGCGGTCTCCGGAAACACCATATATTTT
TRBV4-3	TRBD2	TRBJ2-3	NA	CASSQRLAGDLDTQYF	TGCGCCAGCAGCCAGAGGTTAGCGGGAGATTTGGATACGCAGTATTTT
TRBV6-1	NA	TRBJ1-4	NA	CASSAHTGNTLEKLFF	TGTGCCAGCAGTGCCCATACAGGGAATACCCTTGAAAAACTGTTTTTT
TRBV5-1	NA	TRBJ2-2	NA	CASSLAGVNTGELFF	TGCGCCAGCAGCTTGGCAGGGGTTAACACCGGGGAGCTGTTTTTT
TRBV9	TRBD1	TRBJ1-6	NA	CASSVNRDRGNSPLHF	TGTGCCAGCAGCGTAAATAGGGACAGGGGCAATTCACCCCTCCACTTT
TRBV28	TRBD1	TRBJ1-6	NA	CASSRPGQGLDSPLHF	TGTGCCAGCAGTAGGCCGGGACAGGGTCTCGATTCACCCCTCCACTTT
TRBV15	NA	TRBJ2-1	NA	CATRLTRDFYNEQFF	TGTGCCACCAGATTGACACGGGACTTCTACAATGAGCAGTTCTTC
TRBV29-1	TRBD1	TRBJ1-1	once	CSGEDRANTEAFF	TGCAGCGGGGAAGACAGGGCCAACACTGAAGCTTTCTTT
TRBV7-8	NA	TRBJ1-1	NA	CASSPKRGVEAFF	TGTGCCAGCAGCCCTAAACGGGGGGTTGAAGCTTTCTTT